These 12 T cell receptor beta chains were all obtained from the same sample, sequenced in a study of blood T cell repertoires in COVID-19. Generated by immunoSEQ multiplex PCR, the TCRdb table keeps only in-frame clones and is missing some. The data contain some 100,000 clones, 85% of them singletons. The sample comprised peripheral blood. These receptors were obtained from a woman in her seventies with active or convalescent COVID-19.

The chain couples TRBV4-1 to TRBJ1-1, with 8 bases aligning to TRBD1. Germline loops: CDR1 MGHRA, CDR2 YSYEKL. The CDR3 runs 16 residues. V gave up 4 bases and J gave up 2 bases; unmatched junction bases: 9. The CDR3: CASSLLGQGGNTEAFF. The CDR3 DNA sequence: TGCGCCAGCAGCCTTCTCGGACAGGGTGGTAACACTGAAGCTTTCTTT.

J is TRBJ1-2 and V is TRBV5-1; D is undetermined. CDR1 is SGHRS, CDR2 YFSETQ, per germline. The V and J ends lost 0 bases and 4 bases respectively, with 16 bases between them. This CDR3 contains 16 residues. CDR3 nucleotides: TGCGCCAGCAGCTTGGCCGAGAGCAGGCGACCCTATGGCTACACCTTC. Protein: CASSLAESRRPYGYTF.

This clone was found a few times. The chain has TRBV7-2 and TRBJ2-5, with D perhaps TRBD1 (6 bases). The germline V and J ends were trimmed by 5 bases and 5 bases, with 9 bases remaining between them. The CDR3 contains 12 residues. CDR1 SGHTA and CDR2 FQGNSA come from the germline V gene. In nucleotides, the CDR3 is TGTGCCAGCAGCCTACAGGGTGAGACCCAGTACTTC. Amino acid sequence: CASSLQGETQYF.

The chain joins TRBV9 to TRBJ2-5, with 10 bases that match TRBD2. This CDR3 region has 16 residues. CDR1 SGDLS and CDR2 YYNGEE come from the germline V gene. V gave up 0 bases and J gave up 9 bases; unmatched junction bases: 11. CDR3 sequence: CASSVGSSGGLGAQYF. The CDR3, as DNA: TGTGCCAGCAGCGTAGGGTCTAGCGGGGGCCTGGGGGCCCAGTACTTC.

V is TRBV6-2 or TRBV6-3 and J is TRBJ2-1, with 8 bases lining up with TRBD2. V was pared by 5 bases and J by 2 bases, with 11 bases of the junction left unmatched. The V gene's germline CDR1 is MNHEY and CDR2 SVGEGT. The CDR3 has 17 residues. CDR3 loop: CASSPDPSRGAYNEQFF. The CDR3 DNA is TGTGCCAGCAGTCCAGACCCATCGCGGGGGGCCTACAATGAGCAGTTCTTC.

The chain links TRBV5-8 to TRBJ2-1, with no clear D. The CDR3 is 16 amino acids. Germline-derived CDR1 and CDR2 are SGHTS and YDEGEE. V was cut by 1 base and J by 5 bases, with 16 bases left in between. The CDR3 protein is CASSLFGRNPHNEQFF. The CDR3 DNA follows: TGTGCCAGCAGCTTGTTTGGCAGGAACCCCCACAATGAGCAGTTCTTC.

The rearrangement links TRBV11-2 to TRBJ2-6; D ambiguous. Trimming removed 3 bases at V and 0 bases at J, with 6 bases between. This CDR3 contains 15 residues. Looked up from germline, CDR1 is SGHAT and CDR2 is FQNNGV. The CDR3 loop reads CASSFSNSGANVLTF. CDR3 DNA sequence: TGTGCCAGCAGCTTTTCTAACTCTGGGGCCAACGTCCTGACTTTC.

This chain joins TRBV5-4 and TRBJ2-3; 9 bases align to TRBD2. Trimming at V came to 0 bases and at J to 10 bases, leaving 6 bases not matched to a gene. The length of the CDR3 is 14 residues. The germline CDR1 and CDR2 sequences are SGHNT and YYREEE (reference sequence). The CDR3 sequence: CASSLVLSGGSQYF. The CDR3 DNA follows: TGTGCCAGCAGCTTGGTACTTAGCGGGGGTTCGCAGTATTTT.

This clone turned up a few times. The chain employs TRBV4-1 and TRBJ1-2; D perhaps matches TRBD1 (6 bases). Germline V gene data show CDR1 as MGHRA and CDR2 as YSYEKL. The CDR3 has 14 amino acids. V was clipped by 4 bases and J by 8 bases, with 17 bases between them. CDR3 DNA: TGCGCCAGCAGCCTACTTCAACAGGGCGGAGGCTACACCTTC. The encoded protein is CASSLLQQGGGYTF.

CDR3 sequence reads: CASSLASGTGNTIYF. For the CDR3, the DNA is TGTGCCAGCAGCTTAGCATCAGGAACTGGAAACACCATATATTTT. V gene TRBV7-9 combines with J gene TRBJ1-3; D is uncertain. Germline assignment: CDR1 SEHNR and CDR2 FQNEAQ (reference sequence). The CDR3 totals 15 residues. V was clipped by 0 bases and J by 2 bases, with 8 bases between them.

This chain joins TRBV5-4 and TRBJ2-1, with 7 positions matching TRBD1. The CDR3 consists of 16 residues. In germline, CDR1 is SGHNT, CDR2 YYREEE (reference sequence). V lost 1 base and J lost 4; bases outside the gene matches: 8. The chain's CDR3 is CASSLRGPSLYNEQFF. The CDR3 nucleotides are TGTGCCAGCAGCTTGAGGGGGCCTTCCCTTTACAATGAGCAGTTCTTC.

The chain has TRBV10-1 and TRBJ2-2; 7 positions match TRBD2. V shed 8 bases, J shed 4 bases, and the junction held 10 bases outside the gene matches. The CDR3 length is 15 residues. Germline CDR1 and CDR2: WNHNN and SYGVQD (reference sequence). The CDR3 DNA sequence: TGCGCCAGCGGTAATGGCGGGGGAATCACCGGGGAGCTGTTTTTT. Its protein is CASGNGGGITGELFF.